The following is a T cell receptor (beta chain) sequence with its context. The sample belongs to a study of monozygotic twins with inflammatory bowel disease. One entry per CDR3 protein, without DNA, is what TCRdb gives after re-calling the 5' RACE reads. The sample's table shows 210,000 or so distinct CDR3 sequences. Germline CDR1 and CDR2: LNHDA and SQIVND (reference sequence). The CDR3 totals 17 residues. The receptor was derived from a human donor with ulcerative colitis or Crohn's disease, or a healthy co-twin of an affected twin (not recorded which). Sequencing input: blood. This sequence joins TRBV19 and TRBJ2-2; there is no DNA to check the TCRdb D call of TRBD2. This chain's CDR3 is CASTRQTSGSKHRELFF.